Each of the 16 T cell receptor beta chains below was sequenced from the same sample in a study of shared clonotypes between healthy human individuals. Clones were sequenced by immunoSEQ multiplex PCR, and TCRdb holds only the in-frame ones, with some missing. Of hundreds of thousands of clones in the sample, roughly 73% were seen once. Sequences were obtained from memory CD4+ T cells sorted from blood. Noted subset: CD45RA-negative fraction. Receptors originate from a woman between 25 and 40 years old in good health.

The V and J genes are TRBV18 and TRBJ2-7; TRBD2 agrees at 7 bases. The CDR3 sequence is 15 residues long. Germline V gives CDR1 KGHSH, CDR2 LQKENI. The ends lost 4 bases at V and 1 base at J; junction bases unmatched: 7. CDR3 nucleotide sequence: TGTGCCAGCTCACTGGGGGGGGACGGTTCCTACGAGCAGTACTTC. Its protein product is CASSLGGDGSYEQYF.

A few counts support this clone. CDR3 bases: TGTGCCAGCAGTAGACAGGGGGCTGCCACCGGGGAGCTGTTTTTT. This sequence encodes CASSRQGAATGELFF. This chain connects TRBV6-5 to TRBJ2-2; 10 bases agree with TRBD1. The CDR3 totals 15 residues. Germline V gives CDR1 MNHEY, CDR2 SVGAGI. V lost 5 bases to trimming and J lost 4 bases; unmatched junction nucleotides: 4.

The chain joins TRBV5-1 to TRBJ2-7; the match to TRBD2 covers 7 bases. Trimming took 1 base from V and 2 from J; bases not matched to a gene: 6. Germline V CDR1 and CDR2: SGHRS, YFSETQ. CDR3 length equals 15 residues. The CDR3 loop reads CASSLQLAATYEQYF. The CDR3 coding sequence is TGCGCCAGCAGCTTGCAGCTAGCGGCCACCTACGAGCAGTACTTC.

This chain joins TRBV7-9 and TRBJ2-3; possible D gene TRBD2, 6 bases. V gave up 5 bases and J gave up 4 bases, with 16 bases separating them. The germline gives CDR1 SEHNR, CDR2 FQNEAQ (reference sequence). The CDR3 has 15 residues. The DNA of the CDR3 is TGTGCCAGCAGCCCTGCGGGATTCAGGGCAGATACGCAGTATTTT. It is translated as CASSPAGFRADTQYF. Variable domain in full (rest from reference TRBV7-9 and TRBJ2-3): DTGVSQNPRHKITKRGQNVTFRCDPISEHNRLYWYRQTLGQGPEFLTYFQNEAQLEKSRLLSDRFSAERPKGSFSTLEIQRTEQGDSAMYLCASSPAGFRADTQYFGPGTRLTVL.

The chain couples TRBV28 to TRBJ1-4; 11 bases are shared with TRBD1. V gave up 8 bases and J gave up 7 bases; unmatched junction bases: 6. This CDR3 has 14 amino acids. Germline CDR1 MDHEN, CDR2 SYDVKM. As DNA, the CDR3 is TGTGCCAGCGGTCTGGACAGGGGGCGTGAAAAACTGTTTTTT. As protein: CASGLDRGREKLFF.

V usage is TRBV7-8 and J usage is TRBJ2-1; tentatively, D is TRBD2 (6 bases). CDR3 size: 13 residues. CDR1 is SGHVS and CDR2 is FQNEAQ in the germline V gene. Trimming stripped 6 bases from V and 6 bases from J, with 12 bases between. The CDR3 nucleotides are TGTGCCAGCAGTTCACTGCGGGGCAATGAGCAGTTCTTC. Protein: CASSSLRGNEQFF.

This clone was seen more than once but under ten times. The chain has TRBV6-4 and TRBJ2-1; no definite D call. Germline-derived CDR1 and CDR2 are MRHNA and SNTAGT. V lost 6 bases, J lost 6 bases, and 18 bases lay in between. The CDR3 consists of 15 residues. The CDR3 DNA sequence: TGTGCCAGCAGCCCCCTAGGCGGCCTTATCAATGAGCAGTTCTTC. This translates into CASSPLGGLINEQFF.

This clone was seen just once. The chain employs TRBV5-4 and TRBJ1-4; D is undetermined. Trimming pared 4 bases from V and 3 bases from J, leaving 4 bases between. The V gene's germline CDR1 is SGHNT and CDR2 YYREEE (reference sequence). The CDR3 runs 12 residues. The CDR3 sequence is CASSAPNEKLFF. CDR3 nucleotide sequence: TGTGCCAGCAGCGCCCCTAATGAAAAACTGTTTTTT.

This chain joins TRBV13 and TRBJ1-2; 7 positions agree with TRBD1. This CDR3 has 16 residues. The germline gives CDR1 PRHDT, CDR2 FYEKMQ (reference sequence). J was trimmed by 0 bases and V by 5 bases; bases with no gene match: 9. The chain's CDR3 is CASSPPWTGANYGYTF. DNA of the CDR3: TGTGCCAGCAGCCCTCCCTGGACAGGCGCTAACTATGGCTACACCTTC. Based on the CDR3 plus reference TRBV13 and TRBJ1-2, the full variable domain is AAGVIQSPRHLIKEKRETATLKCYPIPRHDTVYWYQQGPGQDPQFLISFYEKMQSDKGSIPDRFSAQQFSDYHSELNMSSLELGDSALYFCASSPPWTGANYGYTFGSGTRLTVV.

This clone was detected only a few times. J is TRBJ1-5 and V is TRBV4-1; the D is unclear. From germline, CDR1 is MGHRA and CDR2 YSYEKL. V was clipped by 0 bases and J by 5 bases, with 5 bases between them. The CDR3 runs to 13 residues. In DNA, the CDR3 is TGCGCCAGCAGCCAAGATTTAGATCAGCCCCAGCATTTT. Translating it yields CASSQDLDQPQHF.

Regarding this clone: The sample has other DNA sequences that encode this CDR3 too. The chain joins TRBV29-1 to TRBJ2-3, with 14 bases that match TRBD2. The V segment lost 6 bases and the J segment 6 bases; nucleotides outside the gene matches: 11. Looked up from germline, CDR1 is SQVTM and CDR2 is ANQGSEA. CDR3 length equals 16 residues. CDR3 sequence (DNA): TGCAGCGTAGCTGGACTAGCGGGAGGCCGGGGGGATACGCAGTATTTT. Translation gives CSVAGLAGGRGDTQYF.

This clone was found many times. The genes are TRBV7-8 and TRBJ2-1; TRBD2 matches at 7 bases. V lost 7 bases to trimming and J lost 12 bases; unmatched junction nucleotides: 6. CDR1 and CDR2 (germline): SGHVS, FQNEAQ. The CDR3 runs 11 residues. The CDR3 sequence is CASTQRERQFF. DNA of the CDR3: TGTGCCAGCACCCAGCGGGAAAGGCAGTTCTTC.

This rearrangement joins TRBV30 to TRBJ2-3, with TRBD1 as a possible D gene (5 bases). In germline, CDR1 is GTSNPN, CDR2 SVGIG (reference sequence). Trimming took 7 bases from V and 4 from J, leaving 12 bases between them. The CDR3 loop spans 12 amino acids. CDR3 protein: CASLGRADTQYF. CDR3 sequence (DNA): TGTGCCTCCCTCGGCAGGGCAGATACGCAGTATTTT.

This clone was observed a handful of times. The V call is TRBV11-2, the J call TRBJ2-7, with D possibly TRBD1 on 5 matching bases. The CDR3 consists of 14 residues. V was clipped by 3 bases and J by 7 bases, with 16 bases between them. Germline V CDR1 and CDR2: SGHAT, FQNNGV. This CDR3 reads CASSFDRLNGEQYF. The CDR3 bases are TGTGCCAGCAGCTTCGACAGATTGAATGGGGAGCAGTACTTC.

The chain employs TRBV28 and TRBJ2-2; the match to TRBD1 covers 7 bases. V trimming: 6 bases; J trimming: 0 bases; junction bases outside the gene matches: 1. CDR1 is MDHEN and CDR2 is SYDVKM in the germline V gene. This CDR3 is built from 14 residues. The CDR3 DNA sequence: TGTGCCAGCAGGACAGGGACGAACACCGGGGAGCTGTTTTTT. Amino acid sequence: CASRTGTNTGELFF. Full variable domain (missing parts from reference TRBV28 and TRBJ2-2): DVKVTQSSRYLVKRTGEKVFLECVQDMDHENMFWYRQDPGLGLRLIYFSYDVKMKEKGDIPEGYSVSREKKERFSLILESASTNQTSMYLCASRTGTNTGELFFGEGSRLTVL.

This clone was observed a handful of times. This chain joins TRBV7-9 and TRBJ2-7; a possible D gene is TRBD2 (6 bases). Germline values: CDR1 SEHNR, CDR2 FQNEAQ (reference sequence). V lost 5 bases and J 5 bases, leaving 13 bases between the germline ends. The CDR3 length is 13 residues. This CDR3 is CASSNHGGDEQYF. The DNA of the CDR3 is TGTGCCAGCAGCAACCATGGCGGGGACGAGCAGTACTTC.